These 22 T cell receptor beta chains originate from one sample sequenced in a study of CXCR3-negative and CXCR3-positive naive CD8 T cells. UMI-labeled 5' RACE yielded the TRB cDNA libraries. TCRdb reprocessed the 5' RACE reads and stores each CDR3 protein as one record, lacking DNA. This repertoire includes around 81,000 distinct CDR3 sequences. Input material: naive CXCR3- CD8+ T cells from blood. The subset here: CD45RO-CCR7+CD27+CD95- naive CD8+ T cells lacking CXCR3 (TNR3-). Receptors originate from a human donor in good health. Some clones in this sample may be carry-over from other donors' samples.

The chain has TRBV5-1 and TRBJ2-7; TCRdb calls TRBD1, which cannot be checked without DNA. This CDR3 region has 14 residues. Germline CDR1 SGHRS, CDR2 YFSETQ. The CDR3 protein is CASSLDGGAYEQYF. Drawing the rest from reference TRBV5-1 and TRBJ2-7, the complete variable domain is KAGVTQTPRYLIKTRGQQVTLSCSPISGHRSVSWYQQTPGQGLQFLFEYFSETQRNKGNFPGRFSGRQFSNSRSEMNVSTLELGDSALYLCASSLDGGAYEQYFGPGTRLTVT.

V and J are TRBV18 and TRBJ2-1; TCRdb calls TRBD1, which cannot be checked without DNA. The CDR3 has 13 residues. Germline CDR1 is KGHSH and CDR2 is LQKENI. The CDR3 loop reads CASSQDIYNEQFF.

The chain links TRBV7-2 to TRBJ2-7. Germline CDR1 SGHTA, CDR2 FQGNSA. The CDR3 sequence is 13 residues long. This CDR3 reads CASSLAVDYEQYF.

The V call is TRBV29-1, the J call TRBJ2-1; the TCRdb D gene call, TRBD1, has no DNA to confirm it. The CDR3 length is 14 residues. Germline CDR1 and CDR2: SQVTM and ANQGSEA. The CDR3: CSVDAGGSYNEQFF.

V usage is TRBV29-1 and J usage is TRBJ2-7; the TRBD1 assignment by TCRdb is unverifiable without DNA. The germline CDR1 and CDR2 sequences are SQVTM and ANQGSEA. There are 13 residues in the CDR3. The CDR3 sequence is CSVEEGADYEQYF.

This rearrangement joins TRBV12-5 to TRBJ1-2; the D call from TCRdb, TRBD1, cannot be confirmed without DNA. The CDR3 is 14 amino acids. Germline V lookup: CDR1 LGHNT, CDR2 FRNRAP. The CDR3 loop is CASGFQGQGYGYTF.

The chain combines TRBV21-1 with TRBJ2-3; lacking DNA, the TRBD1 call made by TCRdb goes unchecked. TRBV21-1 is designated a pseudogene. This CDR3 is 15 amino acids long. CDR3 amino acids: CASSDRGPSTDTQYF.

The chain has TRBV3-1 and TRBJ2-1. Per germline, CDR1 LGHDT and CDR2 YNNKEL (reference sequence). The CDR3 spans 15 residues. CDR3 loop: CASSQDFRIYNEQFF.

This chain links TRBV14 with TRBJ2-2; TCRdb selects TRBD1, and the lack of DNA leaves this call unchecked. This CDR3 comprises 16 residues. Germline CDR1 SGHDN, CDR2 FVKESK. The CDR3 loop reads CASSQEQVTNTGELFF. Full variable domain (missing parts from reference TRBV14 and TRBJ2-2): EAGVTQFPSHSVIEKGQTVTLRCDPISGHDNLYWYRRVMGKEIKFLLHFVKESKQDESGMPNNRFLAERTGGTYSTLKVQPAELEDSGVYFCASSQEQVTNTGELFFGEGSRLTVL.

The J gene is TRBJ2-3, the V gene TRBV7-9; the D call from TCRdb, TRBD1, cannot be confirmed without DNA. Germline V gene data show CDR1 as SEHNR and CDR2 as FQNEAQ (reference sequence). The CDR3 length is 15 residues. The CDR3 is CASGDGSGAGNTQYF.

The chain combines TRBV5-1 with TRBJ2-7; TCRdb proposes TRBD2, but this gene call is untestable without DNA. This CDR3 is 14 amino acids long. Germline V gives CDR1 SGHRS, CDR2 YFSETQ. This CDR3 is CASSLRGEAHEQYF.

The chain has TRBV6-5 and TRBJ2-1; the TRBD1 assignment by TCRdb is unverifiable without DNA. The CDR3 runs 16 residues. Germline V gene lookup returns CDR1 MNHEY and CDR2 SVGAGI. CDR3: CASSTIIVGRGNEQFF.

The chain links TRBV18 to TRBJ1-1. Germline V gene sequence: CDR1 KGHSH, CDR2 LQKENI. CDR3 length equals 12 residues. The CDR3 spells CASSPMDTEAFF.

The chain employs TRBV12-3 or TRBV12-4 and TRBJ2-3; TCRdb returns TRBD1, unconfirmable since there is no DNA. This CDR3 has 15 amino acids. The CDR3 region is CASSSLERGTDTQYF.

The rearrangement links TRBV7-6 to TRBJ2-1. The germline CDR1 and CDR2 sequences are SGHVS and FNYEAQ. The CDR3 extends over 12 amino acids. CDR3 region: CASSQFDNEQFF.

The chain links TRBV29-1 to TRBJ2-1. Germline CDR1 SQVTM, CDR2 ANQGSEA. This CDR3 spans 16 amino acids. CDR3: CSVEFRWPSTQNEQFF.

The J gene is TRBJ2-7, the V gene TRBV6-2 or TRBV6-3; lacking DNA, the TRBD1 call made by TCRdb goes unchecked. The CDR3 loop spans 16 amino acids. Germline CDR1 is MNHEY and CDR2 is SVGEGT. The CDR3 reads CASSQHQGGRGDEQYF.

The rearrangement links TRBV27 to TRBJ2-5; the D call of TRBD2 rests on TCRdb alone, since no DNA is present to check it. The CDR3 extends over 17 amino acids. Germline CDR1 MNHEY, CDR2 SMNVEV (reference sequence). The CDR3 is CASSSRTSGRASLAQYF.

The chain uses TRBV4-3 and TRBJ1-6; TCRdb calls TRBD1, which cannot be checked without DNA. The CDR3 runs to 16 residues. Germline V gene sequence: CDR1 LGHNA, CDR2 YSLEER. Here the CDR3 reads CASSQDRGAFNSPLHF.

This chain's CDR3 is CSAYSTLNTGELFF. The gene calls are TRBV29-1 and TRBJ2-2. Germline V gene data show CDR1 as SQVTM and CDR2 as ANQGSEA. This CDR3 is 14 amino acids long.

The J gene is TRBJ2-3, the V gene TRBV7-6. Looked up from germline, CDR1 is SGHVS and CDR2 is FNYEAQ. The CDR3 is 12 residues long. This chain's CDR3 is CASSLDEDTQYF. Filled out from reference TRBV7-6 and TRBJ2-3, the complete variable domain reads GAGVSQSPRYKVTKRGQDVALRCDPISGHVSLYWYRQALGQGPEFLTYFNYEAQQDKSGLPNDRFSAERPEGSISTLTIQRTEQRDSAMYRCASSLDEDTQYFGPGTRLTVL.

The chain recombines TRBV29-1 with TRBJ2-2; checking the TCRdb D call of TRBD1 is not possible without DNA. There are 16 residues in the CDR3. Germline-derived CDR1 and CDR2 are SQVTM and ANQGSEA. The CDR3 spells CSVVEVSGARTGELFF.